Following are 7 T cell receptor beta chains from one sample sequenced in a study of T cell responses to AZD1222 COVID-19 vaccine. Sequencing was performed with immunoSEQ multiplex PCR; in TCRdb, only in-frame clones are kept and a portion is missing. The table lists 120,000 or so clones, over 80% of them singletons. The source was peripheral blood, collected on day 0 of AZD1222 vaccination. The origin of the receptors is an adult in good health.

V gene TRBV5-1 combines with J gene TRBJ2-5; D ambiguous. This CDR3 contains 11 residues. Germline V gene lookup returns CDR1 SGHRS and CDR2 YFSETQ. Trimming took 3 bases from V and 0 from J, leaving 0 bases between them. This chain's CDR3 is CASSYQETQYF. Written as DNA, the CDR3 is TGCGCCAGCAGCTACCAAGAGACCCAGTACTTC.

The rearrangement links TRBV5-1 to TRBJ1-2; D not certain. The CDR3 has 13 residues. Trimming cost V 1 base and J 8 bases, with 12 bases left between them. Germline values: CDR1 SGHRS, CDR2 YFSETQ. CDR3 DNA sequence: TGCGCCAGCAGCTTGATGCAGACGCTAGGCTACACCTTC. Translation: CASSLMQTLGYTF. The whole variable domain, remainder taken from reference TRBV5-1 and TRBJ1-2, is KAGVTQTPRYLIKTRGQQVTLSCSPISGHRSVSWYQQTPGQGLQFLFEYFSETQRNKGNFPGRFSGRQFSNSRSEMNVSTLELGDSALYLCASSLMQTLGYTFGSGTRLTVV.

V is TRBV30 and J is TRBJ1-2; 10 bases fit TRBD1. The germline V gene has CDR1 GTSNPN and CDR2 SVGIG (reference sequence). CDR3 size: 12 residues. J lost 8 bases, V lost 3 bases, and 3 bases had no gene match. CDR3 residues: CAWRTGGAGYTF. The CDR3 DNA reads as TGTGCCTGGAGGACAGGGGGCGCGGGCTACACCTTC.

This clone was observed a handful of times. The rearrangement links TRBV6-5 to TRBJ1-3; perhaps TRBD1 as D (5 bases). This CDR3 spans 15 amino acids. Germline loops: CDR1 MNHEY, CDR2 SVGAGI. V lost 1 base and J lost 2, with 9 bases in between. The CDR3 sequence: CASSYWRGAGNTIYF. The DNA of the CDR3 is TGTGCCAGCAGTTACTGGAGGGGTGCTGGAAACACCATATATTTT.

The rearrangement links TRBV20-1 to TRBJ1-1, with TRBD1 as a possible D gene (5 bases). The CDR3 sequence is 11 residues long. The germline V gene has CDR1 DFQATT and CDR2 SNEGSKA (reference sequence). V gave up 3 bases and J gave up 4 bases, with 6 bases separating them. The CDR3 sequence is CSARGRTEAFF. The CDR3, as DNA: TGCAGTGCTAGGGGGCGCACTGAAGCTTTCTTT.

The chain couples TRBV10-3 to TRBJ2-7; TRBD2 matches 10 bases. Germline CDR1 ENHRY, CDR2 SYGVKD. The CDR3 is 13 residues long. J was trimmed by 2 bases and V by 10 bases; bases with no gene match: 5. CDR3 sequence reads: CATAGTSAYEQYF. The CDR3 DNA sequence: TGTGCCACCGCCGGGACTAGCGCCTACGAGCAGTACTTC.

The V gene is TRBV5-1, the J gene TRBJ1-2; D is undetermined. The germline V and J ends were trimmed by 0 bases and 14 bases, with 17 bases remaining between them. The CDR3 has 13 amino acids. Germline CDR1 SGHRS, CDR2 YFSETQ. CDR3 residues: CASSLGTPTGSTF. As DNA, the CDR3 is TGCGCCAGCAGCTTGGGTACCCCTACCGGGTCTACCTTC.